The following is a T cell receptor (beta chain) sequence with its context. MiXCR, run by TCRdb on the 5' RACE reads, gives a single entry per CDR3 protein. The table includes approximately 600,000 distinct CDR3 sequences, 9% to 10% detected once. The sample comes from a study of identical twins. The donor group consisted entirely of healthy Caucasians. This sample was also put to use in a study of yellow fever vaccine responses in identical twins.

Sequenced sample: PBMCs. This sequence was found in a woman between 18 and 29 years old in good health.

CDR3 in amino acids: CASSQESEQFF. Written as DNA, the CDR3 is TGCGCCAGCAGCCAAGAAAGCGAGCAGTTCTTC. The chain recombines TRBV4-1 with TRBJ2-1; D remains ambiguous. CDR1 is MGHRA, CDR2 YSYEKL, per germline. Trimming left V 0 bases short and J 10 bases short, with 4 bases between. The CDR3 spans 11 residues.